These 28 T cell receptor beta chains came from one sample sequenced in a study of T cell repertoires in cytomegalovirus infection. TCRdb re-called the reads through MiXCR, storing one row per CDR3 protein. The data contain approximately 910,000 distinct CDR3 sequences, approximately 30% of them singletons. These receptors are not linked to any known antigen. The sequencing used cultured CD8+ T cells from PBMCs, collected from culture after CMV antigen stimulation. Receptors were obtained from a human donor in good health (CMV status not recorded). Some clones in this sample may be carry-over from other donors' samples.

This clonotype was detected many times. The chain links TRBV12-3 or TRBV12-4 to TRBJ1-5; D is perhaps TRBD1 (5 bases). The CDR3 runs to 16 residues. V lost 6 bases and J 3 bases, leaving 18 bases between the germline ends. For the CDR3, the DNA is TGTGCCAGCAGCAACTTCGGGGACCCGATCAATCAGCCCCAGCATTTT. Protein sequence: CASSNFGDPINQPQHF.

A few counts support this clonotype. The rearrangement uses TRBV14 and TRBJ2-1; possible D gene TRBD2, 6 bases. The length of the CDR3 is 13 residues. V lost 6 bases, J lost 7 bases, and 13 bases lay in between. Germline-derived CDR1 and CDR2 are SGHDN and FVKESK. CDR3 protein: CASRFSAGNEQFF. The CDR3, as DNA: TGTGCCAGCAGGTTCAGCGCGGGGAATGAGCAGTTCTTC.

This chain joins TRBV6-2 or TRBV6-3 and TRBJ2-3, with 9 bases lining up with TRBD2. The V segment lost 6 bases and the J segment 3 bases; nucleotides outside the gene matches: 4. The CDR3 is made up of 14 amino acids. From germline, CDR1 is MNHEY and CDR2 SVGEGT. The CDR3: CASSRTSDTDTQYF. In DNA, the CDR3 is TGTGCCAGCAGCCGGACTAGCGATACAGATACGCAGTATTTT.

V gene TRBV12-3 or TRBV12-4 combines with J gene TRBJ2-7, with a possible D match to TRBD1 (6 bases). The CDR3 has 13 residues. Here the CDR3 reads CTSSLDQGSEQYV. For the CDR3, the DNA is TGTACCAGCAGTCTCGACCAGGGGAGCGAGCAGTACGTC.

The sample holds one count of this clonotype. Germline is not matched at one junction end, which may reflect a read error. The DNA for the CDR3 is TGTGTCAGCAGCCGGTCCGGGACAGAGAACACCGGGGAGCTGTTTTTT. Its translation is CVSSRSGTENTGELFF. The rearrangement joins TRBV7-9 to TRBJ2-2; 7 positions agree with TRBD1. The CDR3 spans 16 residues. Germline CDR1 is SEHNR and CDR2 is FQNEAQ (reference sequence).

V usage is TRBV7-2 and J usage is TRBJ2-3; 10 positions match TRBD2. CDR3 length: 16 residues. CDR1 is SGHTA, CDR2 FQGNSA, per germline. The trim removed 4 bases at V and 5 bases at J, leaving 9 bases unmatched. The CDR3 bases are TGTGCCAGCAGCTCCCTGAGCGGGGGGGCCATAGATACGCAGTATTTT. Amino acid sequence: CASSSLSGGAIDTQYF.

The chain joins TRBV4-1 to TRBJ1-4, with 8 bases aligning to TRBD1. The CDR3 runs 16 residues. V trimming: 3 bases; J trimming: 4 bases; junction bases outside the gene matches: 7. Looked up from germline, CDR1 is MGHRA and CDR2 is YSYEKL. Written as DNA, the CDR3 is TGCGCCAGCAGCCATCCCCTGACAGGGGATAATGAAAAACTGTTTTTT. This gives the protein CASSHPLTGDNEKLFF.

This chain joins TRBV2 and TRBJ2-5; TRBD1 or TRBD2 may be the D gene (5 bases each). The germline CDR1 and CDR2 sequences are SNHLY and FYNNEI. The CDR3 runs 14 residues. V shed 9 bases and J shed 2 bases, with 16 bases lying between them. CDR3 amino acids: CARDVWDEQETQYF. CDR3 sequence (DNA): TGTGCCAGGGACGTCTGGGACGAACAAGAGACCCAGTACTTC.

This clonotype has just a few counts. V and J are TRBV7-2 and TRBJ2-7; D is undetermined. Germline-derived CDR1 and CDR2 are SGHTA and FQGNSA. V was cut by 3 bases and J by 2 bases, with 8 bases left in between. The CDR3 runs 13 residues. CDR3 sequence reads: CASSFHSAYEQYV. DNA of the CDR3: TGTGCCAGCAGCTTTCACAGCGCCTACGAGCAGTACGTC.

This clonotype has just a few counts. CDR3 protein: CASSLELVREQYF. The CDR3 nucleotides read TGTGCCAGCAGCTTAGAGCTAGTACGGGAGCAGTACTTC. This chain links TRBV7-8 with TRBJ2-7; D is unresolved. CDR1 and CDR2 from the germline V gene are SGHVS and FQNEAQ. The V end was cut by 1 base, the J end by 7 bases, with 11 bases between. This CDR3 contains 13 residues. Variable domain in full (rest from reference TRBV7-8 and TRBJ2-7): GAGVSQSPRYKVAKRGQDVALRCDPISGHVSLFWYQQALGQGPEFLTYFQNEAQLDKSGLPSDRFFAERPEGSVSTLKIQRTQQEDSAVYLCASSLELVREQYFGPGTRLTVT.

V and J are TRBV27 and TRBJ2-5; the D call may be TRBD1 or TRBD2 (5 bases each). Germline V gene data show CDR1 as MNHEY and CDR2 as SMNVEV (reference sequence). The CDR3 loop spans 16 amino acids. V lost 5 bases to trimming and J lost 2 bases, with 18 bases between them. The CDR3: CASSEGPGWGQETQYF. The DNA of the CDR3 is TGTGCCAGCAGTGAGGGACCGGGATGGGGGCAAGAGACCCAGTACTTC.

The chain links TRBV7-6 to TRBJ2-2, with 7 bases matching TRBD2. V was clipped by 5 bases and J by 7 bases; unmatched bases: 1. CDR1 SGHVS and CDR2 FNYEAQ come from the germline V gene. This CDR3 contains 12 residues. This CDR3 is CASSGDYGELFF. Here the CDR3 DNA reads TGTGCCAGCAGCGGGGACTACGGGGAGCTGTTTTTT.

The rearrangement uses TRBV28 and TRBJ1-2; maybe TRBD1 (5 bases). The CDR3 length is 21 residues. In germline, CDR1 is MDHEN, CDR2 SYDVKM. V lost 4 bases and J 0 bases, leaving 30 bases between the germline ends. CDR3 loop: CASSSQLGTVAILTTNYGYTF. The CDR3 DNA reads as TGTGCCAGCAGTTCTCAGCTCGGGACCGTGGCCATACTTACAACTAACTATGGCTACACCTTC.

This clonotype was picked up a small number of times. The rearrangement links TRBV9 to TRBJ1-4; perhaps TRBD1 as D (5 bases). V lost 0 bases, J lost 2 bases, and 8 bases lay in between. The germline CDR1 and CDR2 sequences are SGDLS and YYNGEE. CDR3 length: 15 residues. CDR3 region: CASSVVQGTNEKLFF. DNA for the CDR3: TGTGCCAGCAGCGTAGTCCAGGGTACTAATGAAAAACTGTTTTTT.

The chain uses TRBV7-9 and TRBJ2-1; unclear D gene. The V gene lost 4 bases and the J gene lost 4 bases, with 17 bases spanning the gap. CDR1 and CDR2 (germline): SEHNR, FQNEAQ (reference sequence). This CDR3 has 16 amino acids. CDR3 region: CASSSVRGVYYNEQFF. The CDR3 DNA follows: TGTGCCAGCAGCTCGGTCCGCGGCGTTTATTACAATGAGCAGTTCTTC.

This clonotype has a handful of counts. This chain joins TRBV25-1 and TRBJ2-5; D could derive from TRBD1 or TRBD2 (6 bases each). Germline CDR1 MGHDK, CDR2 SYGVNS. This CDR3 has 21 residues. Trimming cost V 3 bases and J 3 bases, with 32 bases left between them. DNA for the CDR3: TGTGCCAGCAGTGATGGCCAGGGGAAGAATATAGTGCGACTAGTCGAAGAGACCCAGTACTTC. This codes for CASSDGQGKNIVRLVEETQYF. Filled out from reference TRBV25-1 and TRBJ2-5, the complete variable domain reads EADIYQTPRYLVIGTGKKITLECSQTMGHDKMYWYQQDPGMELHLIHYSYGVNSTEKGDLSSESTVSRIRTEHFPLTLESARPSHTSQYLCASSDGQGKNIVRLVEETQYFGPGTRLLVL.

The genes are TRBV23-1 and TRBJ2-7; D not resolved. TRBV23-1 is annotated as an ORF whose role is uncertain. The CDR3 contains 13 residues. The V end was cut by 2 bases, the J end by 3 bases, with 8 bases between. DNA of the CDR3: TGCGCCAGCAGTCAAATTATCCGCTACGAGCAGTACTTC. Translating it yields CASSQIIRYEQYF.

The chain uses TRBV19 and TRBJ2-2; possible D gene TRBD2, 6 bases. This CDR3 contains 17 residues. Germline-derived CDR1 and CDR2 are LNHDA and SQIVND (reference sequence). V lost 7 bases and J lost 5, with 23 bases in between. The CDR3 nucleotides are TGTGCCAGTACCTTAAAGTGGTCAGGAAGCGGGACCGGGGAGCTGTTTTTT. It translates to CASTLKWSGSGTGELFF.

This clonotype has a handful of counts. The CDR3 sequence is CASYALWGNTEAFF. In DNA, the CDR3 is TGTGCCAGCTATGCCTTGTGGGGGAACACTGAAGCTTTCTTT. The rearrangement joins TRBV6-5 to TRBJ1-1; D gene uncertain. The CDR3 consists of 14 residues. Germline CDR1 is MNHEY and CDR2 is SVGAGI. V lost 8 bases, J lost 1 base, and 14 bases lay in between.

Many counts were recorded for this clonotype. The chain has TRBV7-9 and TRBJ2-7; D perhaps matches TRBD2 (5 bases). This CDR3 region has 14 residues. Germline V gene data show CDR1 as SEHNR and CDR2 as FQNEAQ (reference sequence). V was pared by 2 bases and J by 4 bases, with 12 bases between. CDR3 DNA sequence: TGTGCCAGCAGCTTAAGTGGGAGAAGATACGAGCAGTACGTC. Its translation is CASSLSGRRYEQYV.

V and J are TRBV3-1 and TRBJ2-5; D is ambiguous. The CDR3 runs to 14 residues. Trimming shortened V by 3 bases and J by 6 bases, and 14 bases separated the two germline ends. The germline CDR1 and CDR2 sequences are LGHDT and YNNKEL (reference sequence). CDR3 sequence reads: CASSHSPAKKTQYF. The CDR3 nucleotides read TGTGCCAGCAGCCACTCCCCCGCCAAAAAGACCCAGTACTTC.

The CDR3 reads CASSESGTTEAFF. CDR3 bases: TGTGCCAGCAGTGAGTCCGGGACCACTGAAGCTTTCTTT. The gene calls are TRBV6-1 and TRBJ1-1; weak D call: TRBD1 (5 bases). CDR1 is MNHNS, CDR2 SASEGT, per germline. This CDR3 is 13 amino acids long. Trimming took off 3 bases at V and 4 bases at J, with 9 bases between the two ends.

The gene calls are TRBV10-1 and TRBJ1-6; a possible D gene is TRBD1 (6 bases). CDR1 WNHNN and CDR2 SYGVQD come from the germline V gene (reference sequence). The CDR3 totals 15 residues. Trimming shortened V by 3 bases and J by 7 bases, and 13 bases separated the two germline ends. The CDR3 DNA is TGCGCCAGCAGTGACACCGGGACACCCAATTCACCCCTCCACTTT. It encodes CASSDTGTPNSPLHF.

The chain carries TRBV20-1 and TRBJ1-2; D unclear. Germline loops: CDR1 DFQATT, CDR2 SNEGSKA (reference sequence). The CDR3 has 17 amino acids. Between the trimmed V and J ends, which lost 0 bases and 3 bases, there was a span of 20 bases. The CDR3 region has the DNA TGCAGTGCTAGAGATGTTAACAGAGCAGTAGAAGACTATGGCTACACCTTC. Translating it yields CSARDVNRAVEDYGYTF.

This clonotype was detected only a few times. This chain uses TRBV28 with TRBJ1-2, with 8 bases identical to TRBD1. The length of the CDR3 is 12 residues. J was trimmed by 8 bases and V by 8 bases; bases with no gene match: 7. The germline V gene encodes CDR1 MDHEN and CDR2 SYDVKM. The CDR3 loop reads CASVTGALGYTF. DNA of the CDR3: TGTGCCAGCGTGACAGGGGCCCTCGGCTACACCTTC.

V is TRBV9 and J is TRBJ1-1; weak D call: TRBD1 (5 bases). Trimming removed 4 bases at V and 1 base at J, with 14 bases between. Per germline, CDR1 SGDLS and CDR2 YYNGEE. The CDR3 is made up of 15 amino acids. The CDR3 DNA sequence: TGTGCCAGCAGCACCGCCGGGACGAGGAACACTGAAGCTTTCTTT. It is translated as CASSTAGTRNTEAFF.

The rearrangement joins TRBV7-6 to TRBJ2-2; 7 nucleotides agree with TRBD2. Trimming cost V 2 bases and J 2 bases; bases outside gene matches: 11. CDR3 size: 18 residues. Germline values: CDR1 SGHVS, CDR2 FNYEAQ. This chain's CDR3 is CASSLIWRGSENTGELFF. DNA for the CDR3: TGTGCCAGCAGCTTAATCTGGCGGGGGAGTGAAAACACCGGGGAGCTGTTTTTT.

The chain employs TRBV6-1 and TRBJ2-5, with 10 bases aligning to TRBD2. The germline gives CDR1 MNHNS, CDR2 SASEGT. The CDR3 extends over 16 amino acids. V was pared by 6 bases and J by 4 bases, with 11 bases of the junction left unmatched. The CDR3 loop is CASREIAGGGLETQYF. As DNA, the CDR3 is TGTGCCAGCAGGGAAATAGCGGGGGGCGGGTTAGAGACCCAGTACTTC.